Reported below is one T cell receptor (beta chain). This CDR3 has 15 amino acids. Germline V gives CDR1 SGHRS, CDR2 YFSETQ. J gave up 7 bases and V 4 bases, and 7 bases lay outside the gene matches. This entry comes from a study of blood T cell repertoires in COVID-19. The method was immunoSEQ multiplex PCR; TCRdb's version includes in-frame clones alone and lacks a portion of them. The top ten clones hold approximately 5.4% of a sample with over 300,000 clones, 87% of them seen once. Adults between roughly 18 and 89 years of age took part from more than 20 US areas. Membership in each cohort depended on participant-reported clinical history. Donors in Cohort 3 who had recovered were those with two negative PCRs, healthcare professional clearance, or resolution of their symptoms.

The sample consisted of PBMCs or T cells enriched from blood (not recorded which). This sequence originates from a woman aged 25 to 39 who had recovered from COVID-19. The chain has TRBV5-1 and TRBJ2-1, with 11 bases that match TRBD1. CDR3 amino acids: CASSPVGTGGNEQFF. The CDR3 DNA follows: TGCGCCAGCAGCCCAGTCGGGACAGGGGGGAATGAGCAGTTCTTC.